This entry concerns a single TCR beta chain. This receptor's antigen is unknown. No clone much larger than this one lies a single base away; base qualities are absent. The label giving this sample's treatment or condition can be read as: approximately 9-day PBMC culture with coronavirus spike peptide pools or control peptides (ViraFEST assay). CD4+ T cells from unexposed donors were collected before the COVID-19 pandemic (2011-2018). The ViraFEST assay was used in the study, in which antigen-specific T cells were expanded with peptide pools and expanded clonotypes were subsequently identified by TCR sequencing. Some 2 million PBMCs per well were cultured in IMDM with roughly 5% human AB serum and approximately 10 IU/ml IL-2, plus 10 ug/ml peptide pools. On days 3 and 7, half of the culture medium was replaced with fresh IL-2-containing medium. After more than 8 days of culture, CD4+ T cells were isolated by negative selection using the EasySep CD4+ T cell isolation kit. As far as cell numbers permitted, CD4+ T cells from unexposed donors were tested for reactivity against SARS-CoV-2 S and N as well as four spike pools from common cold coronaviruses. Ficoll-Paque Plus gradient centrifugation was used to isolate PBMCs from whole blood, and the isolated PBMCs were then either used fresh or cryopreserved at -140C. Triplicate wells were generally used for each culture condition. Leukapheresis product for the unexposed donors was purchased commercially.

The data were taken from a study of vaccination and CD4 T cells after COVID-19 (dated by TCRdb to the early 2020s). As for the study more broadly: The convalescent cohort included six males and four females, with two Hispanic individuals, seven Caucasians, two Asians and one multiracial person. Participants received two doses of either the Pfizer-BioNTech BNT162b2 vaccine (n=8) or the Moderna mRNA-1273 vaccine (n=2). Post-COVID blood samples from convalescent patients were collected a median of around 100 days after diagnosis, with a range of about 30 to 170 days. Post-vaccine blood samples were obtained a median of approximately 74 days after the second vaccine dose, with a range of about 14 to 250 days. Culture stimuli were overlapping spike peptide pools from SARS-CoV-2 and from the common cold coronaviruses HCoV-NL63, HCoV-OC43 and HCoV-229E. Control cultures received a CEFX viral epitope pool as the positive control, an HIV-1 Nef peptide pool as the negative control, or no peptide. The spike-specific CD4+ TCR repertoire was compared before and after mRNA vaccination in approximately ten COVID-19 convalescent patients and a handful of infection-naive healthy vaccine recipients. At the TCR clonotype level, an earlier paper using these donors assessed memory CD4+ T cell crossreactivity between SARS-CoV-2 and common cold coronavirus spike proteins. The paper's findings and limits, for the study overall: Although the median number of SARS-CoV-2-reactive clonotypes went up from some 23 after infection to more than 30 after vaccination, the increase was not significant. In convalescent patients, a median approximately 86% of post-vaccine SARS-CoV-2-reactive clones were detected only after vaccination, suggesting vaccine-specific priming. Of the vaccine-specific clones in convalescent patients, 304 of 307, or nearly all, reacted only to SARS-CoV-2 spike and did not cross-react with common cold coronaviruses. Only a relatively small number of convalescent patients were included in the study, and early timepoints following natural infection were not analyzed.

Libraries were made using PCR. TCR sequencing of DNA from cultured CD4+ T cells used the Oncomine TCR Beta short-read assay at the Johns Hopkins FTIC core. Genomic DNA was extracted from the cultured CD4+ T cells with the QIAamp micro DNA kit. Oncomine TCR Beta libraries from cultured CD4+ T cells were pooled with unique dual indexes and sequenced on an Illumina iSeq 100. The authors' analysis ran thus. Non-productive sequences were removed, and CDR3s not starting with C, not ending with F or W, or shorter than 7 amino acids were discarded. The MANAFEST web application was used to identify antigen-specific clonotypes by comparing peptide-stimulated wells against reference wells and other culture wells. An FDR below 0.05, an odds ratio above 5, and a productive frequency above 0.1% in at least two of three replicate wells were required for clones to be considered positive. Clonotypes that were significantly expanded in both SARS-CoV-2 spike wells and at least one common cold coronavirus spike condition were defined as cross-reactive. Similarity between CDR3 sequences was evaluated in R version 3.6.1 using Levenshtein distances (stringdist) and unrooted phylogenetic trees (ape). Clones were called with MiXCR by TCRdb after fastp trimmed the public reads at Q25, and only in-frame beta chains were retained. Under each unique CDR3 protein, matching rows form one entry showing the most common genes and DNA. These V and J calls derive from TCRdb rather than the authors' analysis. The sample table records 6,500 to 8,500 distinct CDR3 sequences; approximately 40% of these occur just once. The ten largest clones add up to around 20% of the sample.

The CDR3 covers 14 residues, taking in both the cysteine and the phenylalanine. Here the CDR3 DNA is all that survives: 42 bases in frame from base 1. The junction carries 12 bases between V and J, which are trimmed by 4 bases and 8 bases respectively. CDR1 MNHEY and CDR2 SMNVEV are derived from the germline V gene (reference sequence). Sequencing was carried out using CD4+ T cells from blood, cultured in vitro. This sequence was found in a human donor in good health. The rearranged segments are TRBV27 and TRBJ1-6, with the D gene not confidently named. The bases are TGTGCCAGCAGTTGGAAGGGTGGGGATTCACCCCTCCACTTT. Its product reads: CASSWKGGDSPLHF.